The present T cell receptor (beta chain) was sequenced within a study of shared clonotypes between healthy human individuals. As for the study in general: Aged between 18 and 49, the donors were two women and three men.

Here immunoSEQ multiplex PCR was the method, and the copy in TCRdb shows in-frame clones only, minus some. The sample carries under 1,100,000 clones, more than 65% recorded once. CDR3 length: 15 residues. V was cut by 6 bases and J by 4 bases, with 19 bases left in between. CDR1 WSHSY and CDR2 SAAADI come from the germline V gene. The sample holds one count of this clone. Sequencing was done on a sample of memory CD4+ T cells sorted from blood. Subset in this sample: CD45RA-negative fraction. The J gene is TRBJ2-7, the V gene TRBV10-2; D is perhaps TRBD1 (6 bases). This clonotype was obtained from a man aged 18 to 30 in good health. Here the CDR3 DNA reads TGCGCCAGCAGAAACTACCGGGACAACTCTTACGAGCAGTACTTC. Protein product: CASRNYRDNSYEQYF.